One and the same sample provided the 30 T cell receptor beta chains below, sequenced in a study of blood T cell repertoires in COVID-19. The method was immunoSEQ multiplex PCR; TCRdb's version includes in-frame clones alone and lacks a portion of them. The sample lists 95,000 to 150,000 clones, around 86% seen once, with around 4.2% in the top ten. Sequencing used peripheral blood. The source of these receptors is a man aged 35 to 55 with acute or convalescent COVID-19.

This clone was seen a few times. The genes are TRBV27 and TRBJ1-5, with D possibly TRBD1 on 6 matching bases. Germline lookup yields CDR1 MNHEY and CDR2 SMNVEV (reference sequence). V lost 2 bases and J lost 7, with 9 bases in between. The CDR3 sequence is 13 residues long. As DNA, the CDR3 is TGTGCCAGCAGTTTAAACAGGGTACAGCCCCAGCATTTT. Its translation is CASSLNRVQPQHF.

V usage is TRBV7-8 and J usage is TRBJ1-3, with D uncertain. Germline CDR1 SGHVS, CDR2 FQNEAQ. The germline V and J ends were trimmed by 4 bases and 0 bases, with 13 bases remaining between them. The CDR3 totals 16 residues. The CDR3 nucleotides read TGTGCCAGCAGCTCCCAGCCTAGCGACTCTGGAAACACCATATATTTT. Its protein is CASSSQPSDSGNTIYF.

The chain uses TRBV30 and TRBJ1-1; D perhaps matches TRBD1 (5 bases). CDR1 GTSNPN and CDR2 SVGIG come from the germline V gene (reference sequence). The CDR3 covers 13 residues. The V and J ends lost 3 bases and 3 bases respectively, with 11 bases between them. The CDR3 is CAWRRTIDTEAFF. CDR3 sequence (DNA): TGTGCCTGGAGGCGGACAATCGACACTGAAGCTTTCTTT.

This clone occurred once. The chain has TRBV4-3 and TRBJ1-1; TRBD1 aligns across 8 bases. The germline gives CDR1 LGHNA, CDR2 YSLEER. The CDR3 is 17 amino acids. Trimming cost V 0 bases and J 1 base; bases outside gene matches: 7. CDR3 loop: CASSQETTGEGNTEAFF. The CDR3 bases are TGCGCCAGCAGCCAAGAGACGACAGGGGAGGGGAACACTGAAGCTTTCTTT.

This clone appeared a single time. This sequence joins TRBV7-7 and TRBJ2-5; 8 bases fit TRBD2. CDR1 SSHAT and CDR2 FNYEAQ come from the germline V gene (reference sequence). The CDR3 length is 14 residues. With V trimmed by 5 bases and J by 4 bases, 6 bases remained unmatched. Written as DNA, the CDR3 is TGTGCCAGCAGCCCGGGACTAGGGGGAGAGACCCAGTACTTC. Its translation: CASSPGLGGETQYF. Filled out from reference TRBV7-7 and TRBJ2-5, the complete variable domain reads GAGVSQSPRYKVTKRGQDVTLRCDPISSHATLYWYQQALGQGPEFLTYFNYEAQPDKSGLPSDRFSAERPEGSISTLTIQRTEQRDSAMYRCASSPGLGGETQYFGPGTRLLVL.

The chain links TRBV11-3 to TRBJ2-3; 7 bases align to TRBD2. This CDR3 has 15 amino acids. Germline CDR1 SGHNT, CDR2 YENEEA. J was trimmed by 2 bases and V by 1 base; bases with no gene match: 3. CDR3 coding DNA: TGTGCCAGCAGCTTAGGCGGGGGACTCACAGATACGCAGTATTTT. This codes for CASSLGGGLTDTQYF. The full variable domain, in which reference TRBV11-3 and TRBJ2-3 provide the parts outside the CDR3, is EAGVVQSPRYKIIEKKQPVAFWCNPISGHNTLYWYLQNLGQGPELLIRYENEEAVDDSQLPKDRFSAERLKGVDSTLKIQPAELGDSAVYLCASSLGGGLTDTQYFGPGTRLTVL.

The V and J genes are TRBV18 and TRBJ2-7, with 10 bases aligning to TRBD1. This CDR3 has 13 residues. Germline CDR1 is KGHSH and CDR2 is LQKENI. The trim removed 6 bases at V and 5 bases at J, leaving 4 bases unmatched. CDR3 loop: CASSSGTGDEQYF. The CDR3 bases are TGTGCCAGCTCTTCCGGGACAGGGGACGAGCAGTACTTC.

The rearrangement uses TRBV6-1 and TRBJ2-3; 7 bases agree with TRBD2. J lost 7 bases, V lost 3 bases, and 13 bases had no gene match. The CDR3 runs to 16 residues. The germline CDR1 and CDR2 sequences are MNHNS and SASEGT. CDR3 nucleotides: TGTGCCAGCAGTGATTATGATACGCGGGAGAGACATACGCAGTATTTT. Encoded protein: CASSDYDTRERHTQYF.

This chain connects TRBV3-1 (or the pseudogene TRBV3-2) to TRBJ2-2, with 9 bases matching TRBD1. V lost 5 bases and J lost 1; bases outside the gene matches: 2. The length of the CDR3 is 15 residues. Germline CDR1 is LGHDT and CDR2 is YNNKEL (reference sequence). The CDR3 nucleotides are TGTGCCAGCAGCGAGGACAGGGGGAACACCGGGGAGCTGTTTTTT. Amino acids: CASSEDRGNTGELFF.

The chain is built from TRBV29-1 and TRBJ2-1, with D uncertain. This CDR3 spans 15 amino acids. Germline loops: CDR1 SQVTM, CDR2 ANQGSEA. V was trimmed by 4 bases and J by 4 bases, leaving 17 bases between them. Here the CDR3 reads CSVGVVRSSYNEQFF. The CDR3 bases are TGCAGCGTTGGGGTAGTGAGGTCGTCTTACAATGAGCAGTTCTTC.

This clone was recorded once. The chain combines TRBV6-2 or TRBV6-3 with TRBJ1-6; D remains unclear. This CDR3 region has 16 residues. V was shortened by 0 bases and J by 5 bases, with 11 bases between the two germline ends. CDR1 and CDR2 (germline): MNHEY, SVGEGT. DNA of the CDR3: TGTGCCAGCAGTTACTCGACCGGGATGAATAATTCACCCCTCCACTTT. This gives the protein CASSYSTGMNNSPLHF.

This clone was recorded only once. CDR3 amino acids: CASSLGAVGGQPQHF. CDR3 coding DNA: TGTGCCAGCAGCTTGGGGGCAGTGGGGGGTCAGCCCCAGCATTTT. J is TRBJ1-5 and V is TRBV5-8; tentatively, D is TRBD1 (5 bases). The V end was cut by 0 bases, the J end by 6 bases, with 13 bases between. CDR1 is SGHTS, CDR2 YDEGEE, per germline. This CDR3 comprises 15 residues.

The V gene is TRBV7-3, the J gene TRBJ2-1; a possible D gene is TRBD2 (5 bases). The germline gives CDR1 SGHTA, CDR2 FQGTGA. Trimming removed 5 bases at V and 7 bases at J, with 9 bases between. The CDR3 is 12 residues long. The CDR3 bases are TGTGCCAGCAGCACCCGAGGGAATGAGCAGTTCTTC. This gives the protein CASSTRGNEQFF.

The chain is built from TRBV10-3 and TRBJ2-1; D not certain. CDR1 is ENHRY, CDR2 SYGVKD, per germline. V was shortened by 6 bases and J by 0 bases, with 15 bases between the two germline ends. The CDR3 has 16 amino acids. CDR3 nucleotides: TGTGCCATCAGCCCTCTACTACTCTTCTCCTACAATGAGCAGTTCTTC. Protein: CAISPLLLFSYNEQFF.

The J gene is TRBJ2-1, the V gene TRBV27; TRBD2 aligns across 10 bases. V shed 5 bases and J 7 bases; nucleotides not matched to a gene: 8. Germline-derived CDR1 and CDR2 are MNHEY and SMNVEV (reference sequence). The CDR3 sequence is 15 residues long. CDR3 sequence: CASSPASGRKNEQFF. The CDR3 DNA sequence: TGTGCCAGCAGTCCTGCTAGCGGGAGAAAGAATGAGCAGTTCTTC.

This clone has only one observation. The chain is built from TRBV10-3 and TRBJ1-2; the match to TRBD1 covers 8 bases. CDR3 size: 15 residues. CDR1 and CDR2 (germline): ENHRY, SYGVKD. V gave up 4 bases and J gave up 0 bases; unmatched junction bases: 4. The CDR3 DNA reads TGTGCCATCAGTGGAGGACAGGGCGCTAACTATGGCTACACCTTC. Its translation is CAISGGQGANYGYTF.

The rearrangement uses TRBV12-3 or TRBV12-4 and TRBJ1-5, with a possible D match to TRBD1 (5 bases). The CDR3 runs to 13 residues. Trimming pared 6 bases from V and 3 bases from J, leaving 9 bases between. The CDR3 nucleotides are TGTGCCAGCAGGGCGGGGGTCAATCAGCCCCAGCATTTT. It yields the protein CASRAGVNQPQHF.

This clone was found once. V and J are TRBV18 and TRBJ1-5; weak D call: TRBD1 (6 bases). Germline V CDR1 and CDR2: KGHSH, LQKENI. The CDR3 sequence is 16 residues long. Trimming stripped 3 bases from V and 0 bases from J, with 12 bases between. CDR3 nucleotide sequence: TGTGCCAGCTCACCCGGGACATACGATAGCAATCAGCCCCAGCATTTT. Translation gives CASSPGTYDSNQPQHF. Using reference TRBV18 and TRBJ1-5 for the parts outside the CDR3, the full variable domain is NAGVMQNPRHLVRRRGQEARLRCSPMKGHSHVYWYRQLPEEGLKFMVYLQKENIIDESGMPKERFSAEFPKEGPSILRIQQVVRGDSAAYFCASSPGTYDSNQPQHFGDGTRLSIL.

CDR3 DNA sequence: TGTGCCAGCAGCCGGACTGACAGGGTTGTCTCTCGTGCTGAAGCTTTCTTT. This codes for CASSRTDRVVSRAEAFF. The chain uses TRBV14 and TRBJ1-1; 7 nucleotides match TRBD1. After removal of 4 bases from V and 6 bases from J, the junction contained 17 bases not matched to a gene. The germline V gene has CDR1 SGHDN and CDR2 FVKESK. The CDR3 is 17 amino acids.

The chain links TRBV2 to TRBJ2-3, with TRBD2 matching over 10 bases. J gave up 5 bases and V 0 bases, and 2 bases lay outside the gene matches. The CDR3 is 15 residues long. CDR1 and CDR2 from the germline V gene are SNHLY and FYNNEI. The CDR3 DNA follows: TGTGCCAGCAGTGAAGCGAGGACTAGCGGAGATACGCAGTATTTT. It codes for CASSEARTSGDTQYF.

The chain recombines TRBV14 with TRBJ2-1, with 8 nucleotides matching TRBD2. The trim removed 4 bases at V and 8 bases at J, leaving 16 bases unmatched. Germline V lookup: CDR1 SGHDN, CDR2 FVKESK. The CDR3 is made up of 17 amino acids. CDR3 bases: TGTGCCAGCAGCCCCAGTCTATTACGGGAGGGCCGAGATGAGCAGTTCTTC. It encodes CASSPSLLREGRDEQFF.

The chain links TRBV11-2 to TRBJ2-6; 8 positions match TRBD1. The CDR3 loop spans 16 amino acids. CDR1 and CDR2 from the germline V gene are SGHAT and FQNNGV. The V gene end was trimmed by 5 bases and the J gene end by 2 bases; junction bases not matched to a gene: 5. CDR3 residues: CASSRQGTTGANVLTF. The DNA for the CDR3 is TGTGCCAGCAGCAGACAGGGGACGACTGGGGCCAACGTCCTGACTTTC. The full variable domain, with the rest looked up from reference TRBV11-2 and TRBJ2-6, is EAGVAQSPRYKIIEKRQSVAFWCNPISGHATLYWYQQILGQGPKLLIQFQNNGVVDDSQLPKDRFSAERLKGVDSTLKIQPAKLEDSAVYLCASSRQGTTGANVLTFGAGSRLTVL.

This clone was picked up one time. The rearrangement joins TRBV21-1 to TRBJ2-2; TRBD1 is taken as the D call from the table, unchecked against the DNA. TRBV21-1 is listed as a pseudogene. This CDR3 contains 15 residues. The CDR3 DNA reads TGTGCCAGCAGCAAAGGACAGATGAACACCGGGGAGCTGTTTTTT. Amino acids: CASSKGQMNTGELFF.

The chain carries TRBV18 and TRBJ1-2; TRBD1 is a possible D gene (6 bases). Looked up from germline, CDR1 is KGHSH and CDR2 is LQKENI. V lost 6 bases and J lost 0, with 8 bases in between. The CDR3 contains 13 residues. The CDR3 reads CASSRQANYGYTF. For the CDR3, the DNA is TGTGCCAGCTCGAGACAGGCTAACTATGGCTACACCTTC.

The chain is built from TRBV5-1 and TRBJ1-2; D gene ambiguous. Germline CDR1 reads SGHRS; CDR2 reads YFSETQ. V lost 0 bases and J 4 bases, leaving 7 bases between the germline ends. The length of the CDR3 is 13 residues. CDR3 in DNA: TGCGCCAGCAGCTTGGAACAGATCTATGGCTACACCTTC. As protein: CASSLEQIYGYTF.

V gene TRBV3-1 (or the pseudogene TRBV3-2) combines with J gene TRBJ2-1, with a tentative D call TRBD1 (6 bases). The V gene lost 4 bases and the J gene lost 4 bases, with 17 bases spanning the gap. This CDR3 is built from 16 residues. CDR1 is LGHDT and CDR2 is YNNKEL in the germline V gene (reference sequence). The CDR3 bases are TGTGCCAGCAGCCTTCCCCGACAGGCACAGTACAATGAGCAGTTCTTC. It codes for CASSLPRQAQYNEQFF.

This chain connects TRBV24-1 to TRBJ2-3; 8 bases agree with TRBD2. CDR1 and CDR2 (germline): KGHDR, SFDVKD. V was clipped by 4 bases and J by 1 base; unmatched bases: 6. This CDR3 has 16 amino acids. This chain's CDR3 is CATSDQTSGRTDTQYF. The CDR3 DNA is TGTGCCACCAGTGACCAAACTAGCGGACGCACAGATACGCAGTATTTT.

CDR3 nucleotide sequence: TGTGCCAGTAGTATAGATCTAGCGGGGGGAATGGAAACCGGGGAGCTGTTTTTT. It translates to CASSIDLAGGMETGELFF. This chain uses TRBV19 with TRBJ2-2; 11 positions agree with TRBD2. This CDR3 region has 18 residues. Germline loops: CDR1 LNHDA, CDR2 SQIVND (reference sequence). The ends lost 0 bases at V and 5 bases at J; junction bases unmatched: 8.

CDR3 in amino acids: CASSGDRAAGYTF. Written as DNA, the CDR3 is TGTGCCAGCAGTGGGGACAGGGCGGCTGGCTACACCTTC. The chain has TRBV12-3 or TRBV12-4 and TRBJ1-2, with 9 bases identical to TRBD1. With 5 bases clipped from V and 7 bases from J, the junction kept 5 bases outside the gene matches. CDR3 length equals 13 residues.

In its sample, this clone was seen a few times. The J gene is TRBJ1-2, the V gene TRBV29-1; D may be TRBD1 (5 bases). V was cut by 0 bases and J by 1 base, with 9 bases left in between. This CDR3 contains 14 residues. The germline gives CDR1 SQVTM, CDR2 ANQGSEA. The CDR3 nucleotides are TGCAGCGTTGAAGATCTGGGGCGTAACTATGGCTACACCTTC. It yields the protein CSVEDLGRNYGYTF.